This TCR beta chain was captured in a study of shared clonotypes between healthy human individuals. Study-level points and caveats: Rarefaction revealed incomplete sorted-subset sequencing despite large depth.

Points on this clone: Its target is unknown.

The repertoire was sequenced with immunoSEQ multiplex PCR; TCRdb's copy has only in-frame clones and lacks some. The table records about 2.4 million clones, approximately 92% of them present only once. This CDR3 comprises 13 residues. Germline loops: CDR1 MNHEY, CDR2 SMNVEV (reference sequence). V was pared by 2 bases and J by 7 bases, with 4 bases of the junction left unmatched. Sequencing used naive CD4+ T cells sorted from blood. Regarding subset: CD45RA+ positively selected. The V and J genes are TRBV27 and TRBJ1-2, with TRBD1 matching 7 bases. This clonotype was obtained from a man aged 18 to 30 in good health. CDR3 loop: CASSLNRGGGYTF. The CDR3 nucleotides read TGTGCCAGCAGTTTAAACAGGGGCGGTGGCTACACCTTC.